This is a list of T cell receptor beta chains from one sample in a study of shared T cell receptors in the human thymus. TCRdb's copy holds only in-frame clones and misses some; the assay was immunoSEQ multiplex PCR. The sample has about 730,000 clones, approximately 83% seen once; the top ten hold 0.008% to 0.011%. This sample also belongs to another study, concerning human thymus T cells.

The sample consisted of thymocytes. These receptors were collected from a girl under two years old with a congenital heart defect. Both conserved end residues are part of each CDR3. Each record gives: V gene, CDR3 protein.

V: TRBV4-2
CDR3: CASSGAGGRVSGANVLTF

V: TRBV25-1
CDR3: CASSAHTGLTSGANVLTF

V: TRBV28
CDR3: CASSPPLPRLYSNQPQHF

V: TRBV30
CDR3: CAWSVRLTGGASGYTF

V: TRBV2
CDR3: CASRAETEAFF

V: TRBV15
CDR3: CATSRDWETGYSPLHF

V: TRBV9
CDR3: CASSVSSPRLAGGETQYF

V: TRBV27
CDR3: CASSLGSGEAGPQHF

V: TRBV5-6
CDR3: CASSLDGQGEYEQYF

V: TRBV6-5
CDR3: CASRGAGNQETQYF

V: TRBV18
CDR3: CASSPRGANTEAFF